This T cell receptor (beta chain) was sequenced for a study of technical replicates of blood from several donors. The CDR3 has 16 residues. The V end was cut by 7 bases, the J end by 3 bases, with 22 bases between. Per the germline V gene, CDR1 is MNHEY and CDR2 is SMNVEV (reference sequence). Only in-frame clones appear in the TCRdb table, and some are missing; sequencing was by immunoSEQ multiplex PCR. The sample lists 67,000 or so clones, about nine tenths occurring once. This clone was detected only once. This sequence joins TRBV27 and TRBJ2-7; TRBD2 is a possible D gene (5 bases). The receptor was derived from a human donor in good health. Sample: T cells isolated from PBMCs. The CDR3 protein is CASTPSGLTLGYEQYF. CDR3 sequence (DNA): TGTGCCAGCACCCCTTCAGGACTGACCCTAGGCTACGAGCAGTACTTC.